These T cell receptor beta chains were read from a single sample in a study of technical replicates of blood from several donors. Measured with immunoSEQ multiplex PCR; TCRdb has only the in-frame clones, and not every one. The data show tens of thousands of clones, with roughly 94% seen just once and about 0.4% held by the top ten. The source material was T cells isolated from PBMCs. The receptors shown here come from a human donor in good health. CDR3s include the opening cysteine and the closing phenylalanine or tryptophan. A D gene is named only where the DNA matches it firmly. The size of a clone is reported for some rows only, either as once, few or many, or as a class for expanded clones.

once	TRBJ2-5	TRBV27	NA	TGTGCCAGTGCGAGCTCGTACCAAGAGACCCAGTACTTC	CASASSYQETQYF
NA	TRBJ1-1	TRBV11-3	NA	TGTGCCAGCAGCTTAAGGGGCCTGAACACTGAAGCTTTCTTT	CASSLRGLNTEAFF
NA	TRBJ2-3	TRBV13	TRBD2	TGTGCCAGCAGCCCTACTGGGACTACTCGCACAGATACGCAGTATTTT	CASSPTGTTRTDTQYF
NA	TRBJ2-7	TRBV9	NA	TGTGCCAGCAGCGTTAAAGGGGATGAGCAGTACTTC	CASSVKGDEQYF
NA	TRBJ2-7	TRBV27	NA	TGTGCCAGCAGTTTCGGACAGACCTCCTACGAGCAGTACTTC	CASSFGQTSYEQYF
NA	TRBJ2-7	TRBV5-4	TRBD2	TGTGCCAGCAGCACGGGACTAGCGGGATTCTACGAGCAGTACTTC	CASSTGLAGFYEQYF
NA	TRBJ2-1	TRBV4-1	TRBD2	TGCGCCAGCAGCCAAACTAGCGGGAGTGGCTACAATGAGCAGTTCTTC	CASSQTSGSGYNEQFF
NA	TRBJ1-4	TRBV7-9	NA	TGTGCCAGCAGCCACGGGAATGAAAAACTGTTTTTT	CASSHGNEKLFF
NA	TRBJ2-1	TRBV27	TRBD1	TGTGCCAGCAGTCCCAGGACAGGGAATGAGCAGTTCTTC	CASSPRTGNEQFF
NA	TRBJ2-3	TRBV7-3	NA	TGTGCCAGCAGCCTGGGGCTAGTAACAGATACGCAGTATTTT	CASSLGLVTDTQYF
NA	TRBJ1-2	TRBV4-1	NA	TGCGCCAGCAGCCTGGACAGTAACTATGGCTACACCTTC	CASSLDSNYGYTF
NA	TRBJ1-2	TRBV19	NA	TGTGCCAGTAGTATAGCGGCGGACTATGGCTACACCTTC	CASSIAADYGYTF